This TCR beta chain was identified during a study of T-cell memory formation after mild COVID-19. TCRdb recomputed calls from the 5' RACE reads with MiXCR, one row per CDR3 protein. Among a few hundred thousand distinct CDR3 sequences listed, around 27% were seen once. The CDR3 covers 17 residues. The V and J ends lost 3 bases and 8 bases, in that order; junction bases with no gene match: 15. Germline V gives CDR1 SGHRS, CDR2 YFSETQ. The V call is TRBV5-1, the J call TRBJ2-3; 10 nucleotides agree with TRBD2. The sequence was collected from an adult woman who had mild COVID-19 (a few samples of this study predate the infection). Cell type and time point are not known. The sample taken for sequencing was PBMCs or a T cell subset sorted from them (not recorded which). The CDR3 nucleotides are TGCGCCAGCAGCTCCCTATCTAGCGGGGGAGGCAGATCTACGCAGTATTTT. It encodes CASSSLSSGGGRSTQYF.